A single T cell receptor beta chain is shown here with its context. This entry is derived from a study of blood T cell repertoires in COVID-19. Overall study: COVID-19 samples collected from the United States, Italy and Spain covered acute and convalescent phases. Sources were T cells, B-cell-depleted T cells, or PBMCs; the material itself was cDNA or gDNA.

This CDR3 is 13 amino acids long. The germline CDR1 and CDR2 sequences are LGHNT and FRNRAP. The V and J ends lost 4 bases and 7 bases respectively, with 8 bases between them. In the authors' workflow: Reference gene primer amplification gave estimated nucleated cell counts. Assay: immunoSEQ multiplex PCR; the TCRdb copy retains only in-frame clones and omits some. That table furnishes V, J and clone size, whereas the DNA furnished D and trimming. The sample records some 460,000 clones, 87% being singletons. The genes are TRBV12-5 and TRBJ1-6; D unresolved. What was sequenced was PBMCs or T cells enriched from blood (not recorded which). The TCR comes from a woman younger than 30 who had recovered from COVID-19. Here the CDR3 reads CASGSSSNSPLHF. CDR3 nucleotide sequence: TGTGCTAGTGGTTCTTCCTCCAATTCACCCCTCCACTTT.